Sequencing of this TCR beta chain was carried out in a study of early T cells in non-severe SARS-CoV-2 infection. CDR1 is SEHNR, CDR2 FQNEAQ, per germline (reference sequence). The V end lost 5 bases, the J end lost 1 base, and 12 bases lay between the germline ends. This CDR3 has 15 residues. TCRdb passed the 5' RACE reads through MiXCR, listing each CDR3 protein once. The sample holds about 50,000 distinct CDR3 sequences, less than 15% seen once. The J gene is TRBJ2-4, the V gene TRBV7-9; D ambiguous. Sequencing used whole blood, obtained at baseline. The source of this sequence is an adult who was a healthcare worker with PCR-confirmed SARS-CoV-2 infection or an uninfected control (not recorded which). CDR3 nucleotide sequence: TGTGCCAGCAGCACCTCCGGGCATGCCAAAAACATTCAGTACTTC. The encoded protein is CASSTSGHAKNIQYF.